The clone carrying this T cell receptor beta chain came up once. Sequencing was performed with immunoSEQ multiplex PCR; in TCRdb, only in-frame clones are kept and a portion is missing. This table has roughly 96,000 clones, around 90% appearing once. The data are from a study of identifying expanded T cells in peripheral blood. CDR3 length equals 15 residues. CDR1 is SGHRS and CDR2 is YFSETQ in the germline V gene. V was pared by 0 bases and J by 5 bases, with 11 bases between. No infections or other immune events were documented during collection. V usage is TRBV5-1 and J usage is TRBJ1-4; tentatively, D is TRBD1 (5 bases). Sequenced material: blood. This receptor was obtained from a person aged 18 to 70 in good health. This CDR3 reads CASSLESSGNEKLFF. The CDR3 DNA is TGCGCCAGCAGCTTGGAGTCGTCAGGGAATGAAAAACTGTTTTTT. The entire variable domain, with the rest obtained from reference TRBV5-1 and TRBJ1-4, is as follows: KAGVTQTPRYLIKTRGQQVTLSCSPISGHRSVSWYQQTPGQGLQFLFEYFSETQRNKGNFPGRFSGRQFSNSRSEMNVSTLELGDSALYLCASSLESSGNEKLFFGSGTQLSVL.